A single sample is the source of the 27 T cell receptor beta chains below, sequenced in a study of regulatory T cells in long-lasting Graves disease. Stated time point: persistent/refractory GD, antithyroid drugs over 5 years with positive TRAb. PBMC RNA served as the TCR library source. Relying on iRepertoire HTBI primers and Arm-PCR of CDR3 regions, the team built TCR beta libraries. TCRdb passed the multiplex PCR reads through MiXCR, listing each CDR3 protein once. Seen here are about 470,000 distinct CDR3 sequences, about 22% observed once, and the top ten hold 6.5% to 9%. The sample consisted of peripheral blood mononuclear cells (PBMCs), taken when the disease was refractory, from a patient treated with antithyroid drugs. These receptors all come from a female donor with Graves disease.

V is TRBV3-1 and J is TRBJ2-7, with D unclear. V lost 0 bases to trimming and J lost 2 bases, with 5 bases between them. This CDR3 contains 13 residues. The germline CDR1 and CDR2 sequences are LGHDT and YNNKEL (reference sequence). This chain's CDR3 is CASSQELPYEQYF. CDR3 DNA sequence: TGTGCCAGCAGCCAAGAGCTGCCCTACGAGCAGTACTTC.

The chain has TRBV24-1 and TRBJ2-3; a possible D gene is TRBD2 (5 bases). The CDR3 length is 18 residues. In germline, CDR1 is KGHDR, CDR2 SFDVKD. V lost 1 base to trimming and J lost 3 bases, with 19 bases between them. The CDR3 loop reads CATSDLPTLGEGTDTQYF. Written as DNA, the CDR3 is TGTGCCACCAGTGATTTACCGACCCTCGGAGAGGGTACAGATACGCAGTATTTT.

The chain links TRBV4-1 to TRBJ1-1; D is uncertain. V was cut by 1 base and J by 4 bases, with 19 bases left in between. CDR1 and CDR2 (germline): MGHRA, YSYEKL. The CDR3 totals 17 residues. CDR3 nucleotide sequence: TGCGCCAGCAGCCAAGGGCCTTTCCACCGGGAGAGCACTGAAGCTTTCTTT. Translating it yields CASSQGPFHRESTEAFF.

The chain employs TRBV6-1 and TRBJ2-5, with D perhaps TRBD1 (6 bases). The J call may be wrong; the DNA end is better matched by TRBJ2-1. Germline-derived CDR1 and CDR2 are MNHNS and SASEGT. This CDR3 has 16 residues. The CDR3 nucleotides read TGTGCCAGCAGTAAGCAAACCGGGACATGGTCCGATGAGCAGTTCTTC. Encoded protein: CASSKQTGTWSDEQFF.

This clonotype was counted at least ten times. The J gene is TRBJ2-5, the V gene TRBV27, with 8 bases matching TRBD2. This CDR3 is built from 13 residues. The germline V gene encodes CDR1 MNHEY and CDR2 SMNVEV (reference sequence). V dropped 10 bases and J dropped 1; count of bases not matched to a gene: 5. CDR3 amino acids: CATREGGQETQYF. The CDR3 nucleotides read TGTGCCACACGGGAGGGAGGCCAAGAGACCCAGTACTTC.

This clonotype was counted many times. This rearrangement joins TRBV2 to TRBJ2-7, with TRBD1 matching over 8 bases. J gave up 6 bases and V 5 bases, and 6 bases lay outside the gene matches. From germline, CDR1 is SNHLY and CDR2 FYNNEI. The CDR3 is 13 residues long. The CDR3 region is CASSLAGGPEQYF. The CDR3 region has the DNA TGTGCCAGCAGTCTAGCAGGGGGCCCCGAGCAGTACTTC. Filled out from reference TRBV2 and TRBJ2-7, the complete variable domain reads EPEVTQTPSHQVTQMGQEVILRCVPISNHLYFYWYRQILGQKVEFLVSFYNNEISEKSEIFDDQFSVERPDGSNFTLKIRSTKLEDSAMYFCASSLAGGPEQYFGPGTRLTVT.

This clonotype was observed a handful of times. This chain joins TRBV6-1 and TRBJ2-7, with D maybe TRBD2 (5 bases). The germline V gene encodes CDR1 MNHNS and CDR2 SASEGT. The CDR3 has 10 amino acids. The V and J ends lost 10 bases and 7 bases respectively, with 11 bases between them. DNA of the CDR3: TGTGCCACCCGCTCGGGGGAGCAGTACTTC. As protein: CATRSGEQYF.

This clonotype was observed at least ten times. V gene TRBV12-3 or TRBV12-4 combines with J gene TRBJ1-5; 9 bases agree with TRBD1. V lost 2 bases and J lost 5; bases outside the gene matches: 7. The CDR3 is 16 amino acids. The CDR3 DNA reads TGTGCCAGCAGTTTATCTCTGGGGACAGGGTATCAGCCCCAGCATTTT. Its protein product is CASSLSLGTGYQPQHF.

In this sample, this clonotype turned up a few times. The chain has TRBV20-1 and TRBJ2-3, with D perhaps given as TRBD1 or TRBD2 (7 bases each). The CDR3 consists of 14 residues. Germline CDR1 is DFQATT and CDR2 is SNEGSKA (reference sequence). V was pared by 5 bases and J by 5 bases, with 17 bases between. CDR3 residues: CSAAGGGPIDTQYF. Here the CDR3 DNA reads TGCAGTGCTGCAGGGGGGGGACCCATAGATACGCAGTATTTT.

The chain recombines TRBV20-1 with TRBJ2-7; 10 positions match TRBD2. In germline, CDR1 is DFQATT, CDR2 SNEGSKA (reference sequence). Germline trimming cut 3 bases from V and 7 bases from J; bases unmatched to any gene: 9. This CDR3 has 14 amino acids. The CDR3 nucleotides are TGCAGTGCTAGGGATCAGCGGGAGGGCTTTGAGCAGTACTTC. This gives the protein CSARDQREGFEQYF.

CDR3 loop: CASSSWTSGRGADTQYF. CDR3 nucleotides: TGTGCCAGCAGTTCGTGGACTAGCGGGAGAGGGGCAGATACGCAGTATTTT. J is TRBJ2-3 and V is TRBV6-5; 13 nucleotides line up with TRBD2. V was clipped by 4 bases and J by 4 bases; unmatched bases: 8. The V gene's germline CDR1 is MNHEY and CDR2 SVGAGI. The CDR3 loop spans 17 amino acids.

J is TRBJ1-2 and V is TRBV6-1, with D possibly TRBD1 on 5 matching bases. The CDR3 sequence is 15 residues long. Germline V gene data show CDR1 as MNHNS and CDR2 as SASEGT. Trimming took off 2 bases at V and 4 bases at J, with 14 bases between the two ends. CDR3 sequence reads: CASSEMLGPGYGYTF. The CDR3 nucleotides read TGTGCCAGCAGTGAAATGCTGGGGCCCGGCTATGGCTACACCTTC.

The chain joins TRBV7-9 to TRBJ1-1; D may be TRBD1 (6 bases). The V gene's germline CDR1 is SEHNR and CDR2 FQNEAQ (reference sequence). The CDR3 covers 14 residues. V was pared by 5 bases and J by 4 bases, with 14 bases between. The CDR3: CASSQGPFGTEAFF. CDR3 DNA: TGTGCCAGCAGCCAGGGGCCTTTTGGCACTGAAGCTTTCTTT.

A word on this clonotype: A single base separates this from a much larger clone, so it may be a read error. The J gene is TRBJ1-2, the V gene TRBV6-2 or TRBV6-3; no clear D gene. Germline CDR1 and CDR2: MNHEY and SVGEGT. CDR3 length: 15 residues. CDR3 sequence reads: CAGSYSNGANYGYTF. Here the CDR3 DNA reads TGTGCCGGCAGTTACTCGAACGGAGCTAACTATGGCTACACCTTC.

Written as DNA, the CDR3 is TGTGCCAGTTCATCACTAGCGGGGAATCAAGAGACCCAGTACTTC. Protein sequence: CASSSLAGNQETQYF. The V gene is TRBV19, the J gene TRBJ2-5; TRBD2 agrees at 10 bases. CDR3 length: 15 residues. V was pared by 8 bases and J by 2 bases, with 8 bases of the junction left unmatched. Germline CDR1 reads LNHDA; CDR2 reads SQIVND (reference sequence).

This clonotype showed up just a few times. The chain carries TRBV9 and TRBJ2-3; weak D call: TRBD2 (5 bases). The V gene lost 3 bases and the J gene lost 2 bases, with 13 bases spanning the gap. This CDR3 region has 15 residues. Germline V lookup: CDR1 SGDLS, CDR2 YYNGEE. The CDR3 coding sequence is TGTGCCAGCAGCGCCGGGATCTCCCACACAGATACGCAGTATTTT. It translates to CASSAGISHTDTQYF.

This clonotype has more than one count but fewer than ten. At one of its ends the junction is not consistent with the germline gene, which may arise from a read error. This chain uses TRBV6-5 with TRBJ1-1; TRBD1 might be the D (6 bases). The CDR3 spans 17 residues. In germline, CDR1 is MNHEY, CDR2 SVGAGI. CDR3 amino acids: CANSYSRTAGENTEAFF. For the CDR3, the DNA is TGTGCCAACAGTTACTCGAGGACAGCGGGTGAGAACACTGAAGCTTTCTTT.

This clonotype was seen at least ten times. This chain uses TRBV12-3 or TRBV12-4 with TRBJ2-1; TRBD2 might be the D (6 bases). The CDR3 consists of 14 residues. Trimming removed 5 bases at V and 3 bases at J, with 11 bases between. CDR3 amino acids: CASSTAGNYNEQFF. CDR3 DNA: TGTGCCAGCAGTACGGCGGGGAACTACAATGAGCAGTTCTTC.

The chain has TRBV25-1 and TRBJ2-1; D perhaps matches TRBD2 (6 bases). The germline V gene encodes CDR1 MGHDK and CDR2 SYGVNS. Trimming stripped 6 bases from V and 7 bases from J, with 13 bases between. The CDR3 extends over 13 amino acids. The CDR3 bases are TGTGCCAGCAGCTACGGGACTCTAAATGAGCAGTTCTTC. This gives the protein CASSYGTLNEQFF.

This sequence joins TRBV7-2 and TRBJ2-5; 9 bases are a match to TRBD2. Germline V lookup: CDR1 SGHTA, CDR2 FQGNSA. J was trimmed by 5 bases and V by 4 bases; bases with no gene match: 5. The CDR3 has 14 amino acids. The chain's CDR3 is CASSWIAGEETQYF. Written as DNA, the CDR3 is TGTGCCAGCAGCTGGATAGCGGGAGAGGAGACCCAGTACTTC.

The chain uses TRBV27 and TRBJ2-5; no clear D gene. The germline V gene encodes CDR1 MNHEY and CDR2 SMNVEV (reference sequence). This CDR3 contains 15 residues. V lost 5 bases and J 5 bases, leaving 18 bases between the germline ends. DNA for the CDR3: TGTGCCAGCAGTCTTACCCGACTCCCTCGGGAGACCCAGTACTTC. Its protein is CASSLTRLPRETQYF.

This clonotype occurred many times. V is TRBV7-9 and J is TRBJ2-4; TRBD1 matches at 10 bases. The germline gives CDR1 SEHNR, CDR2 FQNEAQ (reference sequence). The CDR3 loop spans 15 amino acids. Trimming took 4 bases from V and 7 from J; bases not matched to a gene: 7. This CDR3 reads CASSSELGQGNIQYF. CDR3 DNA sequence: TGTGCCAGCAGCTCCGAATTGGGACAGGGGAACATTCAGTACTTC.

This clonotype was observed many times. This sequence joins TRBV11-1 and TRBJ2-7; TRBD1 matches at 8 bases. This CDR3 has 13 residues. Germline assignment: CDR1 SGHAT and CDR2 FQDESV (reference sequence). Trimming removed 8 bases from V and 7 bases from J; junction bases left unmatched: 10. DNA for the CDR3: TGTGCCAGCGGTGGGACAGGTTTTGGGGAGCAGTACTTC. Translated: CASGGTGFGEQYF.

This chain joins TRBV18 and TRBJ2-7; 10 nucleotides agree with TRBD1. CDR3 size: 14 residues. V dropped 8 bases and J dropped 3; count of bases not matched to a gene: 7. Germline assignment: CDR1 KGHSH and CDR2 LQKENI. CDR3 DNA: TGTGCCAGCCGACTCGGGACAGGGGACTACGAGCAGTACTTC. It specifies CASRLGTGDYEQYF.

The chain recombines TRBV7-6 with TRBJ2-7, with TRBD1 matching 8 bases. This CDR3 has 15 residues. The V segment lost 0 bases and the J segment 2 bases; nucleotides outside the gene matches: 3. In germline, CDR1 is SGHVS, CDR2 FNYEAQ. This CDR3 is CASSLATGGPYEQYF. The CDR3 bases are TGTGCCAGCAGCTTAGCTACAGGGGGTCCCTACGAGCAGTACTTC.

To note about this clonotype: Germline is not matched at one junction end, which may reflect a read error. The rearrangement links TRBV2 to TRBJ1-2; D remains unclear. The CDR3 covers 15 residues. Germline values: CDR1 SNHLY, CDR2 FYNNEI. The CDR3 reads CASSEGRGFNYGHTF. The DNA of the CDR3 is TGTGCCAGCAGTGAAGGACGGGGTTTCAACTATGGCCACACCTTC.

This clonotype was counted a few times. The chain uses TRBV5-1 and TRBJ2-5; 7 nucleotides agree with TRBD1. This CDR3 comprises 15 residues. Trimming took 1 base from V and 4 from J; bases not matched to a gene: 7. Germline CDR1 is SGHRS and CDR2 is YFSETQ. DNA of the CDR3: TGCGCCAGCAGCTTGAGGGGGACAGTTGGAGAGACCCAGTACTTC. This codes for CASSLRGTVGETQYF.